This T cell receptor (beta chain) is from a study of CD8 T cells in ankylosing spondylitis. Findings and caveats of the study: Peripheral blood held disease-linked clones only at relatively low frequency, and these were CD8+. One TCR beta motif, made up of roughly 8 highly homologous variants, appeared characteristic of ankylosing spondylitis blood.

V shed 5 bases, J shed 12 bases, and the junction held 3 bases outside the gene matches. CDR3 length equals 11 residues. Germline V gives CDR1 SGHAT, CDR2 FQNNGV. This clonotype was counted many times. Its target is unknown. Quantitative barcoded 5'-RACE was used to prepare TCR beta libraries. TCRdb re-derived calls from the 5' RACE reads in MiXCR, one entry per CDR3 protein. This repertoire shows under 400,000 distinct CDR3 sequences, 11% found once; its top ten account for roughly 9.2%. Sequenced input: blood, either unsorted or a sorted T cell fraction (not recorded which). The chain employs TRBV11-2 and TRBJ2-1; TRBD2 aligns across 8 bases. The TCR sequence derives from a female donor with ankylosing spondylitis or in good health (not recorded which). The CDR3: CASSTLAAQFF. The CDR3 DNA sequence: TGTGCCAGCAGCACACTAGCGGCGCAGTTCTTC.